This is a list of T cell receptor beta chains from one sample in a study of monozygotic twins with inflammatory bowel disease. TCRdb re-called the 5' RACE reads, yielding one record per CDR3 amino acid sequence without DNA. The sample data list some 170,000 distinct CDR3 sequences. Sequencing was performed on blood. All receptors come from a human donor with ulcerative colitis or Crohn's disease, or a healthy co-twin of an affected twin (not recorded which). Each CDR3 is given with its conserved first and last residue.

V: TRBV7-9
J: TRBJ1-2
CDR3: CASSPGAGYGYTF

V: TRBV4-2
J: TRBJ2-7
CDR3: CASSQSRDSFYEQYF

V: TRBV7-9
J: TRBJ2-4
CDR3: CASSPAWTRPEHPAKNIQYF

V: TRBV25-1
J: TRBJ1-1
CDR3: CATRGATEAFF

V: TRBV28
J: TRBJ2-7
CDR3: CASYPPGQGVYEQYF

V: TRBV12-3/TRBV12-4
J: TRBJ2-6
CDR3: CASSFGATLSGANVLTF

V: TRBV5-1
J: TRBJ2-7
CDR3: CASSPGTGAPYEQYF

V: TRBV5-1
J: TRBJ2-7
CDR3: CPSSLWGQGYEQYF

V: TRBV20-1
J: TRBJ2-5
CDR3: CSARRGLAAQETQYF

V: TRBV18
J: TRBJ2-3
CDR3: CASSPKDFSTDTQYF

V: TRBV7-9
J: TRBJ2-3
CDR3: CASSLVGRRTDTQYF

V: TRBV6-6
J: TRBJ1-5
CDR3: CASSWENQPQHF

V: TRBV11-3
J: TRBJ2-2
CDR3: CASGSSDRFSTGELLF

V: TRBV28
J: TRBJ2-7
CDR3: CASSASVWGPYEQYF

V: TRBV5-1
J: TRBJ2-4
CDR3: CASSLGVENIQYF

V: TRBV28
J: TRBJ1-1
CDR3: CASRTTGEGTEAFF

V: TRBV20-1
J: TRBJ2-5
CDR3: CSARGQGKETQYF

V: TRBV20-1
J: TRBJ1-5
CDR3: CSAREGEQGQPQHF

V: TRBV20-1
J: TRBJ2-7
CDR3: CSAVAGGSSYEQYF

V: TRBV28
J: TRBJ1-1
CDR3: CATVGRGTGSTEAFF

V: TRBV20-1
J: TRBJ2-5
CDR3: CSARGGETQYF

V: TRBV6-6
J: TRBJ2-1
CDR3: CASSYSTANNEQFF

V: TRBV20-1
J: TRBJ2-1
CDR3: CSARVSGARPRRGYNEQFF

V: TRBV6-5
J: TRBJ1-2
CDR3: CASSYSMGGPGTF

V: TRBV7-9
J: TRBJ2-1
CDR3: CASSSRDTPWNEQFF

V: TRBV20-1
J: TRBJ1-5
CDR3: CSAGHSGTDNNQPQHF

V: TRBV4-3
J: TRBJ2-1
CDR3: CASSQGASSYNEQFF